Below, one T cell receptor (beta chain) is given with its context. Antigen specificity is unknown. Use of 60 Vbeta and 13 Jbeta primers characterized the PCR. Assay: immunoSEQ multiplex PCR; the TCRdb copy retains only in-frame clones and omits some. The sample shows over 95,000 clones, 76% of them seen only once. CDR1 and CDR2 (germline): SGHNT, YYREEE (reference sequence). The CDR3 sequence is 16 residues long. V gave up 0 bases and J gave up 1 base, with 10 bases separating them. The sample belongs to a study of cytomegalovirus exposure and HLA in healthy donors. Broader study findings: Previously analyzed data showed that most TCR beta V segments were productive at a frequency of about 87% or about 30%.

Sequenced material: PBMCs. The TCR comes from a man aged 40-49 years in good health and CMV-seronegative. The chain links TRBV5-4 to TRBJ2-2, with D possibly matching TRBD2 (5 bases). CDR3 coding DNA: TGTGCCAGCAGCTTGGAAGGAGGAAAGAACACCGGGGAGCTGTTTTTT. The encoded protein is CASSLEGGKNTGELFF.